The source of this T cell receptor beta chain is a study of regulatory T cells in long-lasting Graves disease. Background on the study: Graves' patients diagnosed newly had used antithyroid drugs under 3 months.

In this sample, this clonotype turned up a few times. This CDR3 spans 11 amino acids. Trimming cost V 7 bases and J 8 bases, with 14 bases left between them. Germline assignment: CDR1 GTSNPN and CDR2 SVGIG (reference sequence). Time point reported: newly diagnosed GD, antithyroid drugs for less than 3 months. Researchers made the TCR library from RNA that was extracted from PBMCs. Graves' disease diagnosis was established per American Thyroid Association guidelines. Arm-PCR of CDR3 regions and iRepertoire HTBI primers were used to build TCR beta libraries. MiXCR was run by TCRdb on the multiplex PCR reads, yielding one entry per CDR3 protein. The repertoire holds about 560,000 distinct CDR3 sequences, with about 16% as singletons. This sample was also put to use in a study of T cells in Graves' hyperthyroidism and ophthalmopathy. As reported in that work: Ophthalmopathy was told apart from stable hyperthyroidism by a 13 V-J model.

The origin of this receptor is a man aged 18-30 years with Graves disease. The material was peripheral blood mononuclear cells (PBMCs), obtained at new diagnosis, from a patient treated with antithyroid drugs. V and J are TRBV30 and TRBJ1-2; no firm D call. CDR3: CAYGGGRGYTF. CDR3 nucleotides: TGTGCCTACGGTGGAGGTCGCGGCTACACCTTC.